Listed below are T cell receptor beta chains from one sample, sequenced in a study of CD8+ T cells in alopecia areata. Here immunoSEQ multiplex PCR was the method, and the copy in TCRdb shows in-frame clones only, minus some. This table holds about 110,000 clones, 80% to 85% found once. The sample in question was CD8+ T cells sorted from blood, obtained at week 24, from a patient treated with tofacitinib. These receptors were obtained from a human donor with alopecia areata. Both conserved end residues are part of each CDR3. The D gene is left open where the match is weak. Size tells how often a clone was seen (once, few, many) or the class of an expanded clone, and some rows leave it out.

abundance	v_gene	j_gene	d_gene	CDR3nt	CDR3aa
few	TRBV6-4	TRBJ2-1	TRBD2	TGTGCCAGCAGTGACTCAGCTGGCGGGGGGGCCTACAATGAGCAGTTCTTC	CASSDSAGGGAYNEQFF
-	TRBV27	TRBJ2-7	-	TGTGCCAGCAGTTTTCAGGGGCACTACGAGCAGTACTTC	CASSFQGHYEQYF
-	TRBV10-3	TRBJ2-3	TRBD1	TGTGCCATCAGTGGCGCTGGGACAGGGGGAGGCACAGATACGCAGTATTTT	CAISGAGTGGGTDTQYF
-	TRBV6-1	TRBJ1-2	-	TGTGCCACCCTAGACAGCGTATACTATGGCTACACCTTC	CATLDSVYYGYTF
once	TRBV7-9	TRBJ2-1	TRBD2	TGTGCCAGCAGCCCCTTTGGCGGGGGGTCCAATGAGCAGTTCTTC	CASSPFGGGSNEQFF
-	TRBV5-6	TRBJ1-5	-	TGTGCCAGCAGCACGGGCCTGGGAAGCAATCAGCCCCAGCATTTT	CASSTGLGSNQPQHF
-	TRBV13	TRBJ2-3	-	TGTGCCAGCAGCTCACGCAGTCTGGGGGCAGATACGCAGTATTTT	CASSSRSLGADTQYF
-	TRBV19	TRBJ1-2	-	TGTGCCAGTAGTCCGACTGGACGCTACCCCCCTGGCTACACCTTC	CASSPTGRYPPGYTF
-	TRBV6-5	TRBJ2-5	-	TGTGCCAGCAGTTACGCGGGTGACAGCAAAGAGACCCAGTACTTC	CASSYAGDSKETQYF
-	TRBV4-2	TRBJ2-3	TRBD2	TGTGCCAGCAGCCAAGAGACTAGCGGACACACAGATACGCAGTATTTT	CASSQETSGHTDTQYF
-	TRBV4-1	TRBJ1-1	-	TGCGCCAGCAGCCAAGGAGGTTTGGACACTGAAGCTTTCTTT	CASSQGGLDTEAFF
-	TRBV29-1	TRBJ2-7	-	TGCAGCGTTGATGATGGATACTACGAGCAGTACTTC	CSVDDGYYEQYF
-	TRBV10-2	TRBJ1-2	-	TGCGCCAGCAGCGAGGGACCTTCCTATGGCTACACCTTC	CASSEGPSYGYTF
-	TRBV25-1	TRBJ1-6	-	TGTGCCAGCAGTGTTCAGAGCGGTTCACCCCTCCACTTT	CASSVQSGSPLHF
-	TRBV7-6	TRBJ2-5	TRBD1	TGTGCCAGCAGCTTCGGACAGGGGCTCCAAGAGACCCAGTACTTC	CASSFGQGLQETQYF
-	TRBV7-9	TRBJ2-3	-	TGTGCCAGCAGCTCCTCCTTAGAGGGTTCCAGCACAGATACGCAGTATTTT	CASSSSLEGSSTDTQYF
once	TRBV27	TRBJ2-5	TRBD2	TGTGCCAGCAGTTCACCTCCGACTAGCGGGGGGCAAGAGACCCAGTACTTC	CASSSPPTSGGQETQYF
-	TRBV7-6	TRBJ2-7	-	TGTGCCAGCAGCTTAGAGGACTTCTCCTACGAGCAGTACTTC	CASSLEDFSYEQYF
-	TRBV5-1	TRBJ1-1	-	TGCGCCAGCAGCTTTAAAAGGGACGGTGAAGCTTTCTTT	CASSFKRDGEAFF
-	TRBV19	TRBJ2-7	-	TGTGCCAGTAGTATGGGCGTCTTTTACTACGAGCAGTACTTC	CASSMGVFYYEQYF
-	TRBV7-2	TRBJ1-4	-	TGTGCCAGCAGCTACCGGGTGGGGGAACTGTTTTTT	CASSYRVGELFF
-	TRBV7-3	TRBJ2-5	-	TGTGCCAGCAGCTTAGCAGGGGACGAGACCCAGTACTTC	CASSLAGDETQYF